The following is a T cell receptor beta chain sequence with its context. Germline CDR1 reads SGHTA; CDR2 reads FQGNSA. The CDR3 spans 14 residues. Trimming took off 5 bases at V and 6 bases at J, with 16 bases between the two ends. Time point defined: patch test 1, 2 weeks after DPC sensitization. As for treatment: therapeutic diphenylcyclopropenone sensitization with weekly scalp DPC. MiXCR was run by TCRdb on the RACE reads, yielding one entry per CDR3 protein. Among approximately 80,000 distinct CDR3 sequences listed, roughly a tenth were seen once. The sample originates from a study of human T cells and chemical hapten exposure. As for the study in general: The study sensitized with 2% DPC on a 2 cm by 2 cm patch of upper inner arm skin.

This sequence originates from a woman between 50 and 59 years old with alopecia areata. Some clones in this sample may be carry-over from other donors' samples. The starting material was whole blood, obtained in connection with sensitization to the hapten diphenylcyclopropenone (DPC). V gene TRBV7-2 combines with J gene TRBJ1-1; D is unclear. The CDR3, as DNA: TGTGCCAGCAGCCCCTCCTACCGGGTCTCTGAAGCTTTCTTT. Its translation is CASSPSYRVSEAFF.